This T cell receptor beta chain stems from a study of CD8+CD57+ T cells in acquired aplastic anemia. Study background: Isolated CD4+ and CD8+ cells, once sorted, yielded DNA averaging about 3.2 ug.

TCR beta VDJ combinations and CDR3 sequences were profiled from genomic DNA. TCRdb re-analysed the reads in MiXCR, keeping a single row per CDR3 protein. The sample lists 200,000 to 300,000 distinct CDR3 sequences; more than 45% were seen once. Sequencing was done on patients that had shown CD8+CD57+ cell expansion by flow cytometry. Among the patients, all had severe acquired aplastic anemia. Remarks on this clonotype: What it recognizes is unknown.

Findings of the study overall: Both patients and controls carried the same twenty-nine CD8+ CDR3 sequences.

From germline, CDR1 is MNHEY and CDR2 SVGEGT. V was pared by 1 base and J by 2 bases, with 11 bases between. The CDR3 has 15 amino acids. This chain joins TRBV6-2 or TRBV6-3 and TRBJ2-5; D is unresolved. This sequence was found in a human donor with aplastic anemia. Sequenced: sorted CD4+, CD8+, or CD8+CD57+ T cells (not recorded which) from PBMCs. Here the CDR3 reads CASSYYTGLQETQYF. In DNA form, the CDR3 reads TGTGCCAGCAGTTACTATACCGGATTACAAGAGACCCAGTACTTC.